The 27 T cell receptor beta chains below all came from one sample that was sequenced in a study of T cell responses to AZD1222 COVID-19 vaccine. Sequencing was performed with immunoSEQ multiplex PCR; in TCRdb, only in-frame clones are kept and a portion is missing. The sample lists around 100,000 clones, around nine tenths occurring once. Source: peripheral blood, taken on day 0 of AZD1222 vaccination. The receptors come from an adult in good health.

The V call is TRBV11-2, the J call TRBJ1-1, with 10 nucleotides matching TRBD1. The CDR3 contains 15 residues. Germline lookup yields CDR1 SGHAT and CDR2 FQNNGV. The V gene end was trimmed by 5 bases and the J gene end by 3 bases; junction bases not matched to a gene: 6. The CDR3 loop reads CASSPPTGGYTEAFF. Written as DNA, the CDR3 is TGTGCCAGCAGCCCCCCGACAGGGGGCTACACTGAAGCTTTCTTT. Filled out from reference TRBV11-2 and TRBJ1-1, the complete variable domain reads EAGVAQSPRYKIIEKRQSVAFWCNPISGHATLYWYQQILGQGPKLLIQFQNNGVVDDSQLPKDRFSAERLKGVDSTLKIQPAKLEDSAVYLCASSPPTGGYTEAFFGQGTRLTVV.

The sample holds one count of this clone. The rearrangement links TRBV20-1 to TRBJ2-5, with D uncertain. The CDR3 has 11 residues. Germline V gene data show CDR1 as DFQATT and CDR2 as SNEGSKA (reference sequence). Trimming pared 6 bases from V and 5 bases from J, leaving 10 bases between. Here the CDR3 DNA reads TGCAGTGCCCCCCAGGCGGAGACCCAGTACTTC. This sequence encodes CSAPQAETQYF.

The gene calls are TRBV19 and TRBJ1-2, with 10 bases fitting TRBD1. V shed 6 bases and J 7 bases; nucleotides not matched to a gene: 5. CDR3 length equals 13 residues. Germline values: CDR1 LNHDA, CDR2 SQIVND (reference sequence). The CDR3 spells CASRYGTGVGYTF. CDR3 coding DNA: TGTGCCAGTAGATACGGGACAGGGGTTGGCTACACCTTC.

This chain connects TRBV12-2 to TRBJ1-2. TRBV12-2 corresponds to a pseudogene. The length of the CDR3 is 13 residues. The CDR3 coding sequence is TGTGCAAGTCGCCACCGGGGGCTCTATGGCTACACCTTC. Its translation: CASRHRGLYGYTF.

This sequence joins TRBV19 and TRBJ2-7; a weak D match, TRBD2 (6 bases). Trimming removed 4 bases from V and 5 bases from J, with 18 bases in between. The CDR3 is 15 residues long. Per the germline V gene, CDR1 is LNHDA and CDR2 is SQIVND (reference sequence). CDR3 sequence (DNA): TGTGCCAGTAGTAAGGGGCTAGCGTGGTCCAACGAGCAGTACTTC. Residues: CASSKGLAWSNEQYF.

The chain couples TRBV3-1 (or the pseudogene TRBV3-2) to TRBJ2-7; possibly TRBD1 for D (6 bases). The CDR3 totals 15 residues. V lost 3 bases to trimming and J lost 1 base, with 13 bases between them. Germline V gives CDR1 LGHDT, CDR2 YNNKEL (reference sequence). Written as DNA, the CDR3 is TGTGCCAGCAGCCAGGCCCAGGGGATTTCCTACGAGCAGTACTTC. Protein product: CASSQAQGISYEQYF.

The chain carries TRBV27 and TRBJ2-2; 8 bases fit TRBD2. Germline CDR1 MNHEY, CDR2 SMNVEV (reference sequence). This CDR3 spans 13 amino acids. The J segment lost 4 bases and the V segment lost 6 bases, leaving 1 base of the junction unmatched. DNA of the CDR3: TGTGCCAGCAGCGGGAGGGCCACCGGGGAGCTGTTTTTT. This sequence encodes CASSGRATGELFF.

The CDR3 here is CASSEAGTGIRNTEAFF. The CDR3 DNA is TGTGCCAGCAGTGAAGCCGGGACAGGGATAAGGAACACTGAAGCTTTCTTT. This chain joins TRBV2 and TRBJ1-1, with 9 bases that match TRBD1. Trimming cost V 0 bases and J 1 base; bases outside gene matches: 6. There are 17 residues in the CDR3. Germline V gene sequence: CDR1 SNHLY, CDR2 FYNNEI.

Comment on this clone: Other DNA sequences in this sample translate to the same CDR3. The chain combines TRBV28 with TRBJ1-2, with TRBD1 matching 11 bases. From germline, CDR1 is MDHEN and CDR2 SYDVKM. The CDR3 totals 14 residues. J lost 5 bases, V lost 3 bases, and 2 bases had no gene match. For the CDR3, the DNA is TGTGCCAGCAGTTTCGGACAGGGGGCTTATGGCTACACCTTC. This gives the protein CASSFGQGAYGYTF.

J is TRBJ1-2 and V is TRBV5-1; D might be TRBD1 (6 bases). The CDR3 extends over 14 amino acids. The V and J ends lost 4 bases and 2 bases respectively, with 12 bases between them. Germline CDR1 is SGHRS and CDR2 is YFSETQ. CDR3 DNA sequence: TGCGCCAGCAGCGATGGGGGCACAAACTATGGCTACACCTTC. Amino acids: CASSDGGTNYGYTF. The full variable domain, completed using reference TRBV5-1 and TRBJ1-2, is KAGVTQTPRYLIKTRGQQVTLSCSPISGHRSVSWYQQTPGQGLQFLFEYFSETQRNKGNFPGRFSGRQFSNSRSEMNVSTLELGDSALYLCASSDGGTNYGYTFGSGTRLTVV.

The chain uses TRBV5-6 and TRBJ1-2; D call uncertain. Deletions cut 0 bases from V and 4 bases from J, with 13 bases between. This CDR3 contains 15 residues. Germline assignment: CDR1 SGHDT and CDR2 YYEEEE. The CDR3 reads CASSLVEPGLYGYTF. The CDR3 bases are TGTGCCAGCAGCTTGGTAGAACCAGGCCTCTATGGCTACACCTTC. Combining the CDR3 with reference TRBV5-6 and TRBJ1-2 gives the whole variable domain DAGVTQSPTHLIKTRGQQVTLRCSPKSGHDTVSWYQQALGQGPQFIFQYYEEEERQRGNFPDRFSGHQFPNYSSELNVNALLLGDSALYLCASSLVEPGLYGYTFGSGTRLTVV.

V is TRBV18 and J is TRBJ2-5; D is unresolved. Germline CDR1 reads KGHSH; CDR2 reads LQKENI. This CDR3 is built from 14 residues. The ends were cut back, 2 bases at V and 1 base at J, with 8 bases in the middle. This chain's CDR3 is CASSPGQSQETQYF. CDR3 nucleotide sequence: TGTGCCAGCTCACCAGGGCAGTCCCAAGAGACCCAGTACTTC.

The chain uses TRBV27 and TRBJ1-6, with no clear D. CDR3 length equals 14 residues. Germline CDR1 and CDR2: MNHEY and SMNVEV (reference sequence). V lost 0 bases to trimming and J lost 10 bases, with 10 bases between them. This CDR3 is CASSLSEPRSPLHF. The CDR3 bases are TGTGCCAGCAGTTTATCCGAACCGCGGTCACCCCTCCACTTT.

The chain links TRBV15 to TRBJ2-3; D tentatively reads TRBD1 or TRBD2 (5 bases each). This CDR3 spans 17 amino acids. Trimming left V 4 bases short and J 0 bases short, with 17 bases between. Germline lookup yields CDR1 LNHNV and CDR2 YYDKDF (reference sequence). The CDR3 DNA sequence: TGTGCCACCAGCACCGGTCCGGGGACGGCTAGCACAGATACGCAGTATTTT. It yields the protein CATSTGPGTASTDTQYF.

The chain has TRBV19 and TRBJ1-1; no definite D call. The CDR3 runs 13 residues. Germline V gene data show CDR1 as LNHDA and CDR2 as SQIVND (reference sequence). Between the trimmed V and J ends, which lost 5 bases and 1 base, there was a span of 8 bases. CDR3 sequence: CASSLTENTEAFF. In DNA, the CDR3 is TGTGCCAGTAGTCTCACGGAGAACACTGAAGCTTTCTTT.

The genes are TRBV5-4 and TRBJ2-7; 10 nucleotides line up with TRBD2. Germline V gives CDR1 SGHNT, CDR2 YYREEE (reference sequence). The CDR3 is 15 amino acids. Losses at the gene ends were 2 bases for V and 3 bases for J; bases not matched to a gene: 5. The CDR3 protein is CASSLSIAGGYEQYF. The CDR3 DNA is TGTGCCAGCAGCTTATCAATAGCGGGAGGCTACGAGCAGTACTTC.

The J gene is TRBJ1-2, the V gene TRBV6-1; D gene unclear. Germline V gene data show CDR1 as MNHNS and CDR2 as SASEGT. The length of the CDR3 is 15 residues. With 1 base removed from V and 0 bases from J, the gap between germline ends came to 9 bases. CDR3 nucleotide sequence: TGTGCCAGCAGTGAAGTAAAATCCTCTAACTATGGCTACACCTTC. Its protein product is CASSEVKSSNYGYTF.

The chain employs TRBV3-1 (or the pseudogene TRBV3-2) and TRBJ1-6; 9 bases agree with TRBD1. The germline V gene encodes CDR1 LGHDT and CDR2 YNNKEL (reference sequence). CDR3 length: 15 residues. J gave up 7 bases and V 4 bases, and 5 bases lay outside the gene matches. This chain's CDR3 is CASSLTGGKNSPLHF. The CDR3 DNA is TGTGCCAGCAGCCTTACAGGGGGCAAGAATTCACCCCTCCACTTT.

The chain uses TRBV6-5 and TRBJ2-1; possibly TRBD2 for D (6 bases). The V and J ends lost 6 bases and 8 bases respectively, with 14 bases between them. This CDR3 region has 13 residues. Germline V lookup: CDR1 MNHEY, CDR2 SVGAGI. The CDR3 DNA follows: TGTGCCAGCAGGCGGACTATCCTAGATGAGCAGTTCTTC. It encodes CASRRTILDEQFF.

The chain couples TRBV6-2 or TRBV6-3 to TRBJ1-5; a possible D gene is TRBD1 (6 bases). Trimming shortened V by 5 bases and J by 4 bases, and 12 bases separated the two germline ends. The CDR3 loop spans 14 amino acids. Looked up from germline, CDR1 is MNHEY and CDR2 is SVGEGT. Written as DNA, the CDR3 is TGTGCCAGCAGTAGGGGGAGGGTTAATCAGCCCCAGCATTTT. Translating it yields CASSRGRVNQPQHF.

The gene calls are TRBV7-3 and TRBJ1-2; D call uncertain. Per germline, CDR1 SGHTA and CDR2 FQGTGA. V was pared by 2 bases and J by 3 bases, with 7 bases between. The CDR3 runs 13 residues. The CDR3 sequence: CASSLGQDYGYTF. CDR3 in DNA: TGTGCCAGCAGCTTAGGGCAGGACTATGGCTACACCTTC.

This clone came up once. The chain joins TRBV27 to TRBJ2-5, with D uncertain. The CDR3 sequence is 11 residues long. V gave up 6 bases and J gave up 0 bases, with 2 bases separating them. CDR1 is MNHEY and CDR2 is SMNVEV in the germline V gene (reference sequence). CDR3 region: CASSHQETQYF. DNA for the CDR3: TGTGCCAGCAGCCACCAAGAGACCCAGTACTTC.

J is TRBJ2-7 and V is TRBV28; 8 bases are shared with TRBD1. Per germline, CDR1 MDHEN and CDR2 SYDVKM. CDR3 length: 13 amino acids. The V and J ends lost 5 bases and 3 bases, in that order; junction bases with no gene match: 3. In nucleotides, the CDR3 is TGTGCCAGCAGTCCTACAGGGGGCTACGAGCAGTACTTC. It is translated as CASSPTGGYEQYF.

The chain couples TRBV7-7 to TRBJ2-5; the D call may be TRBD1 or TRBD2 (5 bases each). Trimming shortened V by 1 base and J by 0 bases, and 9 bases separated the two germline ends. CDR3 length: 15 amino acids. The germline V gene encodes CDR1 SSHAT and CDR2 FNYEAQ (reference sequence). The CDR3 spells CASSLGGSDQETQYF. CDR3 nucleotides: TGTGCCAGCAGCTTAGGGGGGTCCGACCAAGAGACCCAGTACTTC.

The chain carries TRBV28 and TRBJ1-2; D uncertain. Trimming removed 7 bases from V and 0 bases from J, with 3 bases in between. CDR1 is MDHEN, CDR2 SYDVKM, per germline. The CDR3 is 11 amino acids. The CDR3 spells CASNSNYGYTF. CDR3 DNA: TGTGCCAGCAATTCTAACTATGGCTACACCTTC.

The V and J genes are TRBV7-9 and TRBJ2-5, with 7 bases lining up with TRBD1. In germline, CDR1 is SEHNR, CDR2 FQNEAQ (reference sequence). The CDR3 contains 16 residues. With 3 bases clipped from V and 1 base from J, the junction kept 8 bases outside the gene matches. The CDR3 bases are TGTGCCAGCAGCTTTCTTGGTGGGACAGCCCAAGAGACCCAGTACTTC. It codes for CASSFLGGTAQETQYF.

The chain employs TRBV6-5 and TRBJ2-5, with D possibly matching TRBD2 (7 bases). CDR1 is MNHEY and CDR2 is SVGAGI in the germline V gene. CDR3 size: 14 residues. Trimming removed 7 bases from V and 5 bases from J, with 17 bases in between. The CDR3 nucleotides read TGTGCCAGCAACTCGGGGGGCAGAAGGGAGACCCAGTACTTC. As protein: CASNSGGRRETQYF.